This T cell receptor beta chain originates from a study of regulatory T cells in long-lasting Graves disease. The TCR beta library used iRepertoire HTBI primers with Arm-PCR amplification of CDR3. TCRdb ran MiXCR on the multiplex PCR reads and lists one entry per CDR3 protein. The sample records 700,000 or so distinct CDR3 sequences, 30% being singletons. V shed 2 bases, J shed 0 bases, and the junction held 7 bases outside the gene matches. Germline assignment: CDR1 MNHEY and CDR2 SMNVEV (reference sequence). The length of the CDR3 is 16 residues. The time point is: persistent/refractory GD, antithyroid drugs over 5 years with positive TRAb. Extracted PBMC RNA gave rise to the TCR library.

This sequence was found in a female donor with Graves disease. The starting material was peripheral blood mononuclear cells (PBMCs), obtained when the disease was refractory, from a patient treated with antithyroid drugs. This chain uses TRBV27 with TRBJ2-7; 7 nucleotides agree with TRBD1. CDR3 DNA sequence: TGTGCCAGCAGTTTAAGTCAAGGGGGCGCCTCCTACGAGCAGTACTTC. It yields the protein CASSLSQGGASYEQYF.